The next 7 T cell receptor beta chains were all read from a single sample in a study of cytomegalovirus exposure and HLA in healthy donors. The PCR contained 60 Vbeta and 13 Jbeta primers. The assay was immunoSEQ multiplex PCR, and TCRdb's table has in-frame clones only and misses some. This table holds approximately 140,000 clones, 75% to 85% found once. The source material was PBMCs. These receptors were obtained from a girl under 10 years old in good health and CMV-seronegative.

This clone was counted only a few times. V and J are TRBV12-1 and TRBJ1-5. TRBV12-1 is flagged as a pseudogene. The CDR3 spans 14 residues. The CDR3 DNA reads TGTGCCAGCAGCCCTTCCGAGAGGGATAGAGCCCAGCATTTT. Encoded protein: CASSPSERDRAQHF.

V is TRBV4-2 and J is TRBJ2-1, with 8 bases identical to TRBD2. The CDR3 totals 18 residues. The junction had 12 bases not matched to a gene; V was cut back by 0 bases and J by 5 bases. Germline CDR1 LGHNA, CDR2 YNFKEQ. In nucleotides, the CDR3 is TGTGCCAGCAGCCAAGATAGCCCCCTAGCGGGTTATGACAATGAGCAGTTCTTC. Translation: CASSQDSPLAGYDNEQFF.

As to this clone: The junction departs from the called germline gene at one end, perhaps through a read error. Written as DNA, the CDR3 is TGTGCTAGCAGCCCGAGGTACTTGTCTATCTATGGCTACACCTTC. Its translation: CASSPRYLSIYGYTF. The chain employs TRBV7-7 and TRBJ1-2; D remains ambiguous. Germline lookup yields CDR1 SSHAT and CDR2 FNYEAQ (reference sequence). The CDR3 spans 15 residues. The full variable domain, with the rest looked up from reference TRBV7-7 and TRBJ1-2, is GAGVSQSPRYKVTKRGQDVTLRCDPISSHATLYWYQQALGQGPEFLTYFNYEAQPDKSGLPSDRFSAERPEGSISTLTIQRTEQRDSAMYRCASSPRYLSIYGYTFGSGTRLTVV.

V and J are TRBV6-1 and TRBJ1-1, with D maybe TRBD1 (5 bases). Germline lookup yields CDR1 MNHNS and CDR2 SASEGT. This CDR3 is built from 16 residues. Trimming cost V 4 bases and J 0 bases, with 15 bases left between them. The CDR3 loop reads CASSAQESALNTEAFF. The CDR3 DNA follows: TGTGCCAGCAGTGCACAGGAATCAGCTTTGAACACTGAAGCTTTCTTT.

This clone appeared a single time. The chain links TRBV9 to TRBJ1-2, with D possibly matching TRBD1 (5 bases). Looked up from germline, CDR1 is SGDLS and CDR2 is YYNGEE. The CDR3 extends over 18 amino acids. The V gene lost 0 bases and the J gene lost 4 bases, with 22 bases spanning the gap. DNA for the CDR3: TGTGCCAGCAGCGTAGCCCCCTCCCCCAGGGATTTCAGCTATGGCTACACCTTC. This sequence encodes CASSVAPSPRDFSYGYTF.

The rearrangement links TRBV28 to TRBJ2-7, with D hard to call. CDR3 length equals 14 residues. Germline V lookup: CDR1 MDHEN, CDR2 SYDVKM. V was clipped by 6 bases and J by 5 bases, with 17 bases between them. CDR3 coding DNA: TGTGCCAGCAGATACCGGAGCCGGGTCCACGAGCAGTACTTC. It encodes CASRYRSRVHEQYF.

The chain combines TRBV14 with TRBJ1-1; 11 bases line up with TRBD1. Germline CDR1 and CDR2: SGHDN and FVKESK. V lost 4 bases, J lost 4 bases, and 8 bases stayed unmatched. This CDR3 comprises 16 residues. The DNA for the CDR3 is TGTGCCAGCAGCCGAACCTGGGACAGGGGGGGCACTGAAGCTTTCTTT. Its translation: CASSRTWDRGGTEAFF. The full variable domain, with the rest looked up from reference TRBV14 and TRBJ1-1, is EAGVTQFPSHSVIEKGQTVTLRCDPISGHDNLYWYRRVMGKEIKFLLHFVKESKQDESGMPNNRFLAERTGGTYSTLKVQPAELEDSGVYFCASSRTWDRGGTEAFFGQGTRLTVV.